Presented here are 14 T cell receptor beta chains from one specimen sequenced in a study of T cell clonality in common variable immunodeficiency. TCRdb keeps only in-frame clones here, not all; method: immunoSEQ multiplex PCR. This sample comprises about 52,000 clones, none seen once only. What was sequenced was peripheral blood mononuclear cells. The receptor source for this set is a person aged 18 to 70 in good health.

This clone was recorded a few times. The CDR3: CASTGDRGRQPQYF. CDR3 DNA (partial): TGTGCCAGCACCGGGGACAGGGGACGTCAGCCG. The J gene is TRBJ2-3, the V gene TRBV7-2, with 10 bases that match TRBD1. From the germline J gene comes the end of the CDR3, since the read stops 3 residues before it. Germline V lookup: CDR1 SGHTA, CDR2 FQGNSA. This CDR3 spans 14 amino acids. Combining the CDR3 with reference TRBV7-2 and TRBJ2-3 gives the whole variable domain GAGVSQSPSNKVTEKGKDVELRCDPISGHTALYWYRQSLGQGLEFLIYFQGNSAPDKSGLPSDRFSAERTGGSVSTLTIQRTQQEDSAVYLCASTGDRGRQPQYFGPGTRLTVL.

This clone has at least ten counts. The read ends 3 residues early relative to the CDR3; the germline J gene fills the gap. J is TRBJ2-5 and V is TRBV7-3, with a tentative D call TRBD2 (6 bases). Deletions cut 1 base from V and 5 bases from J, with 8 bases between. The germline gives CDR1 SGHTA, CDR2 FQGTGA. This CDR3 is 13 amino acids long. CDR3: CASSLSGGETQYF. The covered CDR3 bases are TGTGCCAGCAGCTTAAGTGGGGGGGAGACC.

This clone was seen at least ten times. The read finishes 3 residues shy of the CDR3 end, and the germline J gene is used to complete it. This chain uses TRBV18 with TRBJ2-1; TRBD2 matches 14 bases. Germline CDR1 is KGHSH and CDR2 is LQKENI. Trimming removed 3 bases from V and 8 bases from J; junction bases left unmatched: 3. CDR3 length equals 15 residues. The part of the CDR3 DNA that was read is TGTGCCAGCTCACCGACTAGCGGGGGGGCCCATGAG. Translated: CASSPTSGGAHE. From start to end, the CDR3 is CASSPTSGGAHEQFF.

This clone was counted at least ten times. The CDR3 is cut off 3 residues early in the read; its end comes from the germline J gene. The rearrangement joins TRBV6-2 or TRBV6-3 to TRBJ2-7, with a weak D call TRBD1 (6 bases). Germline V lookup: CDR1 MNHEY, CDR2 SVGEGT. There are 12 residues in the CDR3. Trimming removed 5 bases at V and 4 bases at J, with 9 bases between. CDR3 amino acids: CASSKQGYEQYF. CDR3 bases read: TGTGCCAGCAGTAAACAGGGTTACGAG.

This clone was observed a handful of times. The CDR3 is cut off 3 residues early in the read; its end comes from the germline J gene. The rearrangement joins TRBV5-4 to TRBJ2-7; 13 nucleotides match TRBD2. Trimming at V came to 3 bases and at J to 2 bases, leaving 5 bases not matched to a gene. The CDR3 runs to 16 residues. Germline lookup yields CDR1 SGHNT and CDR2 YYREEE (reference sequence). Incomplete CDR3 DNA: TGTGCCAGCAGCTCTACACTAGCGGGAGGGACCTACGAG. Amino acid sequence: CASSSTLAGGTYE. The entire CDR3 sequence reads CASSSTLAGGTYEQYF.

This clone was seen only a few times. The CDR3 extends 3 residues past the end of the read, so its final part is completed from the germline J gene. The chain combines TRBV20-1 with TRBJ2-1, with 13 bases lining up with TRBD2. The CDR3 runs to 16 residues. With V trimmed by 3 bases and J by 8 bases, 10 bases remained unmatched. Germline CDR1 DFQATT, CDR2 SNEGSKA (reference sequence). The CDR3 loop reads CSASFTSGRAMDEQFF. The sequenced part of the CDR3 DNA is TGCAGTGCTAGTTTTACTAGCGGGAGGGCGATGGATGAG.

A note on this clone: The read stops 3 residues short of the end of the CDR3; the missing end is completed from the germline J gene. The chain combines TRBV18 with TRBJ2-7; tentative D call: TRBD1 (5 bases). The CDR3 spans 13 residues. V dropped 3 bases and J dropped 4 bases, with 10 bases sitting between them. From germline, CDR1 is KGHSH and CDR2 LQKENI. Here the CDR3 reads CASSPQGRYEQYF. The part of the CDR3 DNA that was read is TGTGCCAGCTCACCTCAGGGAAGGTACGAG. The whole variable domain, remainder taken from reference TRBV18 and TRBJ2-7, is NAGVMQNPRHLVRRRGQEARLRCSPMKGHSHVYWYRQLPEEGLKFMVYLQKENIIDESGMPKERFSAEFPKEGPSILRIQQVVRGDSAAYFCASSPQGRYEQYFGPGTRLTVT.

In this sample, this clone turned up many times. The read terminates 3 residues before the CDR3 end, so the remaining end is supplied by the germline J gene. V is TRBV20-1 and J is TRBJ2-4; D possibly corresponds to TRBD2 (5 bases). Germline-derived CDR1 and CDR2 are DFQATT and SNEGSKA (reference sequence). V lost 7 bases, J lost 8 bases, and 21 bases lay in between. The length of the CDR3 is 14 residues. The part of the CDR3 DNA that was read is TGCAGTGTAGGGCGATCGGGGAGTGGGGACATT. The encoded protein is CSVGRSGSGDI. The CDR3 in full is CSVGRSGSGDIQYF.

At least ten counts were recorded for this clone. The read gets to within 3 residues of the CDR3 end, and the germline J gene fills in the rest. J is TRBJ1-2 and V is TRBV19, with 8 bases matching TRBD1. With 4 bases clipped from V and 4 bases from J, the junction kept 11 bases outside the gene matches. The V gene's germline CDR1 is LNHDA and CDR2 SQIVND (reference sequence). This CDR3 has 16 residues. Incomplete CDR3 DNA: TGTGCCAGTAGTACAACACAACGGACAGGGATCTATGGC. Translation: CASSTTQRTGIYG. The full CDR3 reads CASSTTQRTGIYGYTF.

This clone was seen ten or more times. The read gets to within 3 residues of the CDR3 end, and the germline J gene fills in the rest. The chain links TRBV18 to TRBJ2-1, with TRBD2 identical over 8 bases. Germline-derived CDR1 and CDR2 are KGHSH and LQKENI. This CDR3 is built from 15 residues. After removal of 2 bases from V and 0 bases from J, the junction contained 0 bases not matched to a gene. Partial CDR3 DNA: TGTGCCAGCTCACCAGGGACTAGCTCCTACAATGAG. This codes for CASSPGTSSYNE. The whole CDR3 region reads CASSPGTSSYNEQFF.

In this sample, this clone turned up many times. Read data end 3 residues before the CDR3 end; the end is taken from the germline J gene. The rearrangement links TRBV19 to TRBJ1-5, with 8 bases fitting TRBD1. This CDR3 contains 16 residues. The V and J ends lost 5 bases and 1 base, in that order; junction bases with no gene match: 7. The germline V gene has CDR1 LNHDA and CDR2 SQIVND (reference sequence). CDR3 DNA, as far as it was read: TGTGCCAGTAGTCCGACAGGGGTAGGGAGCAATCAGCCC. It translates to CASSPTGVGSNQP. The full CDR3 protein is CASSPTGVGSNQPQHF.

On this clone: This sequence may be a read error, since a much larger clone differs from it by one base. The read falls 3 residues short of the CDR3 end, and the missing part is taken from the germline J gene. The V gene is TRBV19, the J gene TRBJ2-5, with D possibly matching TRBD2 (6 bases). Trimming shortened V by 5 bases and J by 1 base, and 14 bases separated the two germline ends. Germline values: CDR1 LNHDA, CDR2 SQIVND (reference sequence). CDR3 length: 15 residues. The CDR3 protein is CASSVGVGGQETQYF. The part of the CDR3 DNA that was read is TGTGCCAGTAGTGTAGGAGTGGGGGGCCAAGAGACC.

This clone has at least ten counts. The CDR3 end lies 3 residues beyond the end of the read and is filled in from the germline J gene. The rearrangement uses TRBV6-1 and TRBJ1-5; D is uncertain. V lost 1 base, J lost 2 bases, and 6 bases lay in between. CDR1 and CDR2 (germline): MNHNS, SASEGT. This CDR3 contains 14 residues. CDR3 DNA, as far as it was read: TGTGCCAGCAGTGAAGACATCCGCAATCAGCCC. Translation gives CASSEDIRNQP. The entire CDR3 protein reads CASSEDIRNQPQHF.

This clone was seen only a few times. The DNA ends 3 residues before the CDR3 does, and the rest of the CDR3 is filled in from the germline J gene. The chain carries TRBV7-9 and TRBJ1-2, with a possible D match to TRBD1 (6 bases). Germline V gives CDR1 SEHNR, CDR2 FQNEAQ (reference sequence). The CDR3 extends over 14 amino acids. The CDR3 reads CASSSRDTTYDYTF. Partial CDR3 DNA: TGTGCCAGCAGCTCCCGGGACACTACCTACGAC.